The 9 T cell receptor beta chains given below trace back to one sample, sequenced in a study of blood T cells in healthy people across ages. Alongside a J-beta primer mix, a sample-barcoded 5' primer served in a second PCR lasting about 7 to 12 cycles. One entry per CDR3 protein, called by TCRdb with MiXCR from the 5' RACE reads. The sample carries 1.5 million to 2 million distinct CDR3 sequences, roughly 49% recorded once. Sequenced input: blood. These receptors were obtained from a woman aged 40 to 55 in good health.

This chain connects TRBV5-1 to TRBJ2-7, with 14 bases fitting TRBD2. V trimming: 0 bases; J trimming: 5 bases; junction bases outside the gene matches: 4. The CDR3 consists of 16 residues. CDR1 SGHRS and CDR2 YFSETQ come from the germline V gene. The CDR3 coding sequence is TGCGCCAGCAGCTTGGGACTAGCGGGGGGGCGTCACGAGCAGTACTTC. Translation gives CASSLGLAGGRHEQYF.

There are a few counts of this clonotype. The chain joins TRBV5-5 to TRBJ2-4; no reliable D call. Germline V gene sequence: CDR1 SGHKS, CDR2 YYEKEE (reference sequence). Trimming stripped 4 bases from V and 0 bases from J, with 8 bases between. The CDR3 contains 14 residues. CDR3 coding DNA: TGTGCCAGCAGCCATGTCCTAGCCAAAAACATTCAGTACTTC. This sequence encodes CASSHVLAKNIQYF.

Concerning this clonotype: At one end, the junction sequence differs from germline, possibly due to a read error. The chain recombines TRBV28 with TRBJ2-4, with 7 bases lining up with TRBD1. Per the germline V gene, CDR1 is MDHEN and CDR2 is SYDVKM. This CDR3 region has 16 residues. In DNA form, the CDR3 reads TGTGCCAGCAGTTTACCGCCGGGACAGATGGTAAACAGTCAGTACTTC. Its protein product is CASSLPPGQMVNSQYF.

The CDR3 DNA reads TGTGCCAGCATCTCCCGGGTGGGTAGCACAGATACGCAGTATTTT. This encodes CASISRVGSTDTQYF. The chain has TRBV27 and TRBJ2-3; D unclear. V dropped 7 bases and J dropped 0 bases, with 14 bases sitting between them. The CDR3 is 15 residues long. In germline, CDR1 is MNHEY, CDR2 SMNVEV (reference sequence).

V gene TRBV27 combines with J gene TRBJ2-7; perhaps TRBD1 as D (6 bases). Germline V gives CDR1 MNHEY, CDR2 SMNVEV (reference sequence). This CDR3 is 13 amino acids long. Trimming left V 8 bases short and J 2 bases short, with 13 bases between. In nucleotides, the CDR3 is TGTGCCAGCGGACAGACAGGTACCTACGAGCAGTACTTC. This codes for CASGQTGTYEQYF.

V gene TRBV4-1 combines with J gene TRBJ1-2, with 7 bases that match TRBD1. The germline V gene has CDR1 MGHRA and CDR2 YSYEKL. The CDR3 is made up of 15 amino acids. J was trimmed by 5 bases and V by 2 bases; bases with no gene match: 8. The CDR3 sequence is CASSQPTGSDYGYTF. CDR3 DNA: TGCGCCAGCAGCCAACCGACAGGGAGCGATTATGGCTACACCTTC.

This clonotype was observed a few times. The chain recombines TRBV6-1 with TRBJ2-1, with D perhaps TRBD2 (6 bases). Trimming took 6 bases from V and 14 from J, leaving 14 bases between them. The CDR3 contains 11 residues. CDR1 MNHNS and CDR2 SASEGT come from the germline V gene. In DNA, the CDR3 is TGTGCCAGCAGCCCCGAACGGGGGAAGTTCTTC. This codes for CASSPERGKFF.

The chain recombines TRBV6-8 with TRBJ2-1; 8 bases map to TRBD1. Germline CDR1 MNHGY, CDR2 SAAAGT. The CDR3 runs 16 residues. The junction had 10 bases not matched to a gene; V was cut back by 2 bases and J by 7 bases. The CDR3 sequence: CASSYPGQGARNEQFF. CDR3 nucleotide sequence: TGTGCCAGCAGTTACCCCGGACAGGGAGCGCGGAATGAGCAGTTCTTC.

This clonotype was seen more than once but under ten times. This sequence joins TRBV14 and TRBJ1-2; D unclear. V was cut by 1 base and J by 4 bases, with 7 bases left in between. The CDR3 covers 13 residues. The germline CDR1 and CDR2 sequences are SGHDN and FVKESK. The CDR3 coding sequence is TGTGCCAGCAGCCAAGTTGGGGTCTATGGCTACACCTTC. It encodes CASSQVGVYGYTF.